What follows is one T cell receptor (beta chain) and its context. Its target is not known. The V gene lost 0 bases and the J gene lost 6 bases, with 10 bases spanning the gap. Germline-derived CDR1 and CDR2 are SGHRS and YFSETQ. The CDR3 totals 14 residues. TCRdb's table, derived via immunoSEQ multiplex PCR, lists solely in-frame clones and lacks some. The data show 70,000 or so clones, with 87% seen just once and 1.3% held by the top ten. These data are taken from a study of OX40 agonist ivuxolimab in advanced cancers. Study-wide findings and caveats: At 0.1 to 3.0 mg/kg and by week 6, clonal expansion occurred in CD4+ and CD8+ blood T cells. Determination of antigen specificity was not performed for the expanded peripheral T cells. Compared with others, partial responders at 0.1-3.0 mg/kg displayed clonal expansion among the lowest.

Patients with a history of autoimmune disease or on systemic immunosuppression were excluded. The sequencing here drew on CD4+ or CD8+ T cells sorted from blood, taken in a trial of the OX40 agonist ivuxolimab. The V and J genes are TRBV5-1 and TRBJ2-1; no reliable D call. This TCR came from an adult with an advanced solid tumor such as melanoma, head and neck, liver or kidney cancer. DNA of the CDR3: TGCGCCAGCAGCTTGGGGACCTCTGGCAATGAGCAGTTCTTC. It translates to CASSLGTSGNEQFF.